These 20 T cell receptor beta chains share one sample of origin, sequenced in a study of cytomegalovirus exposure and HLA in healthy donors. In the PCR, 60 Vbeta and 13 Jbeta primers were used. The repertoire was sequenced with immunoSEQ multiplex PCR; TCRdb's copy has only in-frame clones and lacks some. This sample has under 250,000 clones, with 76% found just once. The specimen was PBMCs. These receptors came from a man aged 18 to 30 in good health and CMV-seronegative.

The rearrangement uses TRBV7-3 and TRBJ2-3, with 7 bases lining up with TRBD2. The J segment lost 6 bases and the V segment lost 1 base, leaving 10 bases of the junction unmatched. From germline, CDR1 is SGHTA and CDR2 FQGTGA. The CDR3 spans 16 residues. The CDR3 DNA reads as TGTGCCAGCAGCTTAAATCCGGGAGCGGGGTGGGATACGCAGTATTTT. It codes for CASSLNPGAGWDTQYF.

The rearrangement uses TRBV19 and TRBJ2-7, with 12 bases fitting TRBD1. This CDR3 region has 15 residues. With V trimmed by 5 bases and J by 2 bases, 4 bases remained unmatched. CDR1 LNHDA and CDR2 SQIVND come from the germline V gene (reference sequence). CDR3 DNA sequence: TGTGCCAGTAGTGCAAGGGACAGGGGGCCCTACGAGCAGTACTTC. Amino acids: CASSARDRGPYEQYF.

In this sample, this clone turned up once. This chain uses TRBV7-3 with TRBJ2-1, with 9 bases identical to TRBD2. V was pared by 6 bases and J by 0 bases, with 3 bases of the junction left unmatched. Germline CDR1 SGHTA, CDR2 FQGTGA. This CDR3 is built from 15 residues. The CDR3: CASSISGSSYNEQFF. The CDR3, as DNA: TGTGCCAGCAGTATTAGCGGGAGCTCCTACAATGAGCAGTTCTTC. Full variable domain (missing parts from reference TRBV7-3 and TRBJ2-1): GAGVSQTPSNKVTEKGKYVELRCDPISGHTALYWYRQSLGQGPEFLIYFQGTGAADDSGLPNDRFFAVRPEGSVSTLKIQRTERGDSAVYLCASSISGSSYNEQFFGPGTRLTVL.

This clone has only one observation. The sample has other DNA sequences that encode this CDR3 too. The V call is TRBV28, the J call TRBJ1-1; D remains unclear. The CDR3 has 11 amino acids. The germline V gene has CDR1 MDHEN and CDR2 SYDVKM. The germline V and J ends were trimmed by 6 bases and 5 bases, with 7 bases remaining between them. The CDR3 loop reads CASSLRTEAFF. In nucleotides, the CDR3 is TGTGCCAGCAGCCTCCGGACTGAAGCTTTCTTT.

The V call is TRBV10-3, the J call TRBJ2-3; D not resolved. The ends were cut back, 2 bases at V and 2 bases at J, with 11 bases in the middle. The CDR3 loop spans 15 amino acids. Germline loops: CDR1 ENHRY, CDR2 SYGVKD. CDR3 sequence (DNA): TGTGCCATCAGTGAGCCTGACGGAGCCACAGATACGCAGTATTTT. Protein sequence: CAISEPDGATDTQYF.

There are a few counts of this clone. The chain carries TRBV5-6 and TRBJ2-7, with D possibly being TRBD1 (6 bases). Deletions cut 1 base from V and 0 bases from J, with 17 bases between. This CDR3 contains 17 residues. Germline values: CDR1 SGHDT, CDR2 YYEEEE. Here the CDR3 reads CASSLFNRAAFSYEQYF. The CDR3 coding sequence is TGTGCCAGCAGCTTGTTTAACAGGGCCGCTTTCTCCTACGAGCAGTACTTC.

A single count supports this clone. The CDR3 bases are TGTGCCAGCAGTGATTACGGGGCTTTCTTT. This translates into CASSDYGAFF. The chain is built from TRBV6-1 and TRBJ1-1; no clear D. The CDR3 is 10 residues long. The V end was cut by 3 bases, the J end by 11 bases, with 7 bases between. Per the germline V gene, CDR1 is MNHNS and CDR2 is SASEGT.

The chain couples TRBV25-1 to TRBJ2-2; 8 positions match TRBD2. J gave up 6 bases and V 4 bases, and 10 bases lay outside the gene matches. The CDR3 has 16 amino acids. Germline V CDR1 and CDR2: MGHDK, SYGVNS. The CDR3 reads CASSADLAGEAGELFF. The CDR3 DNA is TGTGCCAGCAGTGCGGATCTAGCGGGCGAGGCCGGGGAGCTGTTTTTT.

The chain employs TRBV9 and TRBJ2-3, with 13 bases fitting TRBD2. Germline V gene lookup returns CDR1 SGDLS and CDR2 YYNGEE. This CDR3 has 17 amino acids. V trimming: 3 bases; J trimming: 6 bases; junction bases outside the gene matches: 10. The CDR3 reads CASSGTGLAGPGDTQYF. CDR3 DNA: TGTGCCAGCAGCGGAACGGGACTAGCGGGGCCCGGGGATACGCAGTATTTT.

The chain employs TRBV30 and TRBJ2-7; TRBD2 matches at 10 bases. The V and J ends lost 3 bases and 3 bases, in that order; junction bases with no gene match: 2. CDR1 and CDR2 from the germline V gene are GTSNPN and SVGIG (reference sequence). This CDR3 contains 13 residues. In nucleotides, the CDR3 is TGTGCCTGGAGATCTAGCGGGAGCTACGAGCAGTACTTC. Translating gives CAWRSSGSYEQYF.

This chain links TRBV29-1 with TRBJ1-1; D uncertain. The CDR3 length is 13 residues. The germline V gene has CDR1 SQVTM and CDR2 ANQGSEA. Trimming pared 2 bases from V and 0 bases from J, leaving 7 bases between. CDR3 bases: TGCAGCGTTGAACAGAGGATGAACACTGAAGCTTTCTTT. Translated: CSVEQRMNTEAFF.

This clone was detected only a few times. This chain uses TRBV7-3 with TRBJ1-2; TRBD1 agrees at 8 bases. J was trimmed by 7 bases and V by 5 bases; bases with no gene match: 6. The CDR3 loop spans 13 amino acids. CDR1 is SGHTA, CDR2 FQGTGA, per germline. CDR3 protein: CASSPQGASGYTF. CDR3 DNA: TGTGCCAGCAGCCCTCAGGGGGCCAGTGGCTACACCTTC.

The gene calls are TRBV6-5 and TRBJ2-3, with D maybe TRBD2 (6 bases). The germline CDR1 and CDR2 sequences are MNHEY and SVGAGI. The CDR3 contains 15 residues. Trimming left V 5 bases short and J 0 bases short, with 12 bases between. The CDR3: CASSPLGTSTDTQYF. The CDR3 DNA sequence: TGTGCCAGCAGTCCCCTGGGGACTAGCACAGATACGCAGTATTTT.

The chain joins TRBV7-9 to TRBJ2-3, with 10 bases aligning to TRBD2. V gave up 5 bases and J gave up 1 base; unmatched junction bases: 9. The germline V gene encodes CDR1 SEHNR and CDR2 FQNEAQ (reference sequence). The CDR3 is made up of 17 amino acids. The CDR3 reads CASSTRAGGGGTDTQYF. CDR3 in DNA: TGTGCCAGCAGCACTCGAGCGGGAGGGGGGGGCACAGATACGCAGTATTTT.

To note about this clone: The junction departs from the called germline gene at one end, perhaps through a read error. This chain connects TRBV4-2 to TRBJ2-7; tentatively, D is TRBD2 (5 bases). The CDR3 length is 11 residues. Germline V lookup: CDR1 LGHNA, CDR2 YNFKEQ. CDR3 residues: CASTSNGELNF. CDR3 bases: TGTGCCAGCACCAGCAACGGGGAGCTGAACTTC.

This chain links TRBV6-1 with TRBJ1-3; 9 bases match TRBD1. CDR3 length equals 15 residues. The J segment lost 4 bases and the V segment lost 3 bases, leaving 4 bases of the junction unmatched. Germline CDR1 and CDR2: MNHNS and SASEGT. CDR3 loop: CASSDGTGSGNTIYF. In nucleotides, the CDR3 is TGTGCCAGCAGTGACGGGACAGGGTCCGGAAACACCATATATTTT.

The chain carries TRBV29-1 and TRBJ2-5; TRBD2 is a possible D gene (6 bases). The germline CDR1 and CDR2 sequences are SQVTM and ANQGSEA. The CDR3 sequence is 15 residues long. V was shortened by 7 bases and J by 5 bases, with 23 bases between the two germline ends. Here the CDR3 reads CSALWRVREGETQYF. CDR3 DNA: TGCAGCGCGCTTTGGAGGGTTCGGGAAGGGGAGACCCAGTACTTC.

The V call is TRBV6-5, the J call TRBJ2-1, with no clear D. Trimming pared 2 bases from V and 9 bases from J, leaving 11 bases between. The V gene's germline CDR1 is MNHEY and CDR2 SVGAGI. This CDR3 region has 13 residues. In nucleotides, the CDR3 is TGTGCCAGCAGTTACGGAGCCTTCGGTGAGCAGTTCTTC. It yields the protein CASSYGAFGEQFF.

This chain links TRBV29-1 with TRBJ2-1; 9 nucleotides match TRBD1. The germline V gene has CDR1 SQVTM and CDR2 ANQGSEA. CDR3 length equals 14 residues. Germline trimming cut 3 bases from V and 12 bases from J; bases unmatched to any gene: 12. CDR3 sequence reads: CSVEPPGQGSWQFF. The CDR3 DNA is TGCAGCGTTGAGCCGCCGGGACAGGGATCCTGGCAGTTCTTC.

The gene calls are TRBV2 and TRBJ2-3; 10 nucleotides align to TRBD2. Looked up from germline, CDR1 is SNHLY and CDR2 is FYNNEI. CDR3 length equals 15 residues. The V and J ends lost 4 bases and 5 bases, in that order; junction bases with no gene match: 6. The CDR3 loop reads CASSGAGGPLDTQYF. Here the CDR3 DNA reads TGTGCCAGCAGTGGAGCGGGAGGGCCCTTAGATACGCAGTATTTT.